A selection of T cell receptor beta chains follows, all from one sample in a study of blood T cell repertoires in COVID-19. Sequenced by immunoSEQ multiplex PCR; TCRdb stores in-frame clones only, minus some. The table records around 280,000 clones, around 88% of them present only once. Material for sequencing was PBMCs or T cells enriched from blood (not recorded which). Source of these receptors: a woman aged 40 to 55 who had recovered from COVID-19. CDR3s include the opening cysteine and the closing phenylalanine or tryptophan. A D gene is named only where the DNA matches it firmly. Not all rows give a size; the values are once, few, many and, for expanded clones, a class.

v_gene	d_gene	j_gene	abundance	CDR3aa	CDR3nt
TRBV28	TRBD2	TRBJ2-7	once	CASSFLAGAYEQYF	TGTGCCAGCAGTTTTCTAGCGGGAGCCTACGAGCAGTACTTC
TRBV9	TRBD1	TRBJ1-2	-	CASSGAEGQEYGYTF	TGTGCCAGCAGCGGTGCGGAGGGACAGGAGTATGGCTACACCTTC
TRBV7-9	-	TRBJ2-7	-	CASSLDWGPTGGSYEQYF	TGTGCCAGCAGCTTAGATTGGGGACCGACAGGCGGATCCTACGAGCAGTACTTC
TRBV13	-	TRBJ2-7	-	CASSAKARTKGPSGQYF	TGTGCCAGCAGCGCAAAGGCCCGGACTAAAGGACCTTCTGGGCAGTACTTC
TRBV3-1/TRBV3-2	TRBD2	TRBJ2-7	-	CASTPTLAGGLDEQYF	TGTGCCAGCACCCCGACCCTAGCGGGAGGGCTTGACGAGCAGTACTTC
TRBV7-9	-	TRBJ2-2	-	CASSLLAGTGELFF	TGTGCCAGCAGCTTGCTAGCTGGTACCGGGGAGCTGTTTTTT
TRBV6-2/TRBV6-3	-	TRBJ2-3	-	CASSGQSPSTDTQYF	TGTGCCAGCAGTGGACAGTCCCCCTCAACAGATACGCAGTATTTT
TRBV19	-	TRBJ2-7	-	CASSTQTGLYEQYF	TGTGCCAGTAGTACCCAGACCGGACTCTACGAGCAGTACTTC
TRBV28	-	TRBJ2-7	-	CASSPRRETYEQYF	TGTGCCAGCAGCCCGAGAAGGGAGACCTACGAGCAGTACTTC
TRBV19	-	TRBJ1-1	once	CASRNGNTEAFF	TGTGCCAGTAGGAACGGGAACACTGAAGCTTTCTTT
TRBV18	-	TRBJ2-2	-	CASSPISSRGNTGELFF	TGTGCCAGCTCACCAATCAGCAGTAGAGGGAACACCGGGGAGCTGTTTTTT
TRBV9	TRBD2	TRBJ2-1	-	CASSPRGEGLAGINEQFF	TGTGCCAGCAGCCCTAGGGGGGAGGGACTAGCGGGTATCAATGAGCAGTTCTTC
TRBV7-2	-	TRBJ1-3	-	CASRTRTAGNTIYF	TGTGCCAGCAGGACTCGGACAGCCGGAAACACCATATATTTT
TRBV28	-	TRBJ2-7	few	CASSLTGAIELYEQYF	TGTGCCAGCAGTTTAACGGGAGCTATAGAGCTCTACGAGCAGTACTTC
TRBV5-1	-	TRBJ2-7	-	CASSLDVREIKQYF	TGCGCCAGCAGCTTGGATGTCAGGGAAATAAAGCAGTACTTC